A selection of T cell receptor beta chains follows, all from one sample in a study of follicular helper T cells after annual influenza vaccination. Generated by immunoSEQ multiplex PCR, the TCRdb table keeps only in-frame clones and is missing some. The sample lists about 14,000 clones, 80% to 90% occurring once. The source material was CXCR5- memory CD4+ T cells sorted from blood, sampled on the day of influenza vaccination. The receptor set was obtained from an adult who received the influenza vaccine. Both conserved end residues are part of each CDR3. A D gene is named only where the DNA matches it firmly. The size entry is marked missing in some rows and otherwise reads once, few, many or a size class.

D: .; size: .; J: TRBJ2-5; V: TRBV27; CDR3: CASSSLGETQYF; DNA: TGTGCCAGCAGTTCATTGGGAGAGACCCAGTACTTC
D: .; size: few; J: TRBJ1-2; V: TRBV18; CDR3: CASSPTGGNYGYTF; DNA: TGTGCCAGCTCACCAACTGGGGGAAACTATGGCTACACCTTC
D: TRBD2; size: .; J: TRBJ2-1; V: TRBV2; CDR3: CASASGGYNEQFF; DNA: TGTGCCAGTGCTAGCGGGGGCTACAATGAGCAGTTCTTC
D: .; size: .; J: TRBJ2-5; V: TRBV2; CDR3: CARRKAALQETQYF; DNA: TGTGCCAGAAGAAAGGCCGCACTCCAAGAGACCCAGTACTTC
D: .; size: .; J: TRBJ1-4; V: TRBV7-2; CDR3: CASSLSNRANEKLFF; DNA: TGTGCCAGCAGCTTAAGTAACAGGGCTAATGAAAAACTGTTTTTT
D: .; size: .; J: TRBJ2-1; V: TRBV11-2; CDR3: CASSPRRGGAHNEQFF; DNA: TGTGCCAGCAGCCCGCGTCGTGGGGGGGCCCACAATGAGCAGTTCTTC
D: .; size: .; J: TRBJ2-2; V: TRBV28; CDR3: CASSNPGEIVRELFF; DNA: TGTGCCAGCAGTAATCCAGGGGAGATCGTGCGGGAGCTGTTTTTT
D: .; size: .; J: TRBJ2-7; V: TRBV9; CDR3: CASSAPYQQRPRSIYEQYF; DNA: TGTGCCAGCAGCGCCCCTTATCAACAGCGACCCAGATCCATCTACGAGCAGTACTTC
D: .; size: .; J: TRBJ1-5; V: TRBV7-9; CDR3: CASSWTGQNNQPQHF; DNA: TGTGCCAGCAGCTGGACTGGTCAGAACAATCAGCCCCAGCATTTT
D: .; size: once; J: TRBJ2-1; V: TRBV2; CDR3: CASSEGSGERNEQFF; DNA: TGTGCCAGCAGTGAAGGGTCAGGGGAGAGAAATGAGCAGTTCTTC